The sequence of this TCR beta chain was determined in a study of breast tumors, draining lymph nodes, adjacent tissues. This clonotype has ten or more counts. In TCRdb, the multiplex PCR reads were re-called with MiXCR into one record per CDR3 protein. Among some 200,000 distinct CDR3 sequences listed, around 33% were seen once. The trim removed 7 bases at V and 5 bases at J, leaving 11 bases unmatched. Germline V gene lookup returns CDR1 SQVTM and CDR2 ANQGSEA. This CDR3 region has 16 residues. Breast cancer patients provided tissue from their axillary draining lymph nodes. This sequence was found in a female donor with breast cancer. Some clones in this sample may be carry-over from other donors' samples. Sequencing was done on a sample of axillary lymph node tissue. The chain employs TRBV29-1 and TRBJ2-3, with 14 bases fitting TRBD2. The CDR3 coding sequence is TGCAGCGCCCTTCGACTAGCGGGGGGGAATGGAGATACGCAGTATTTT. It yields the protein CSALRLAGGNGDTQYF.